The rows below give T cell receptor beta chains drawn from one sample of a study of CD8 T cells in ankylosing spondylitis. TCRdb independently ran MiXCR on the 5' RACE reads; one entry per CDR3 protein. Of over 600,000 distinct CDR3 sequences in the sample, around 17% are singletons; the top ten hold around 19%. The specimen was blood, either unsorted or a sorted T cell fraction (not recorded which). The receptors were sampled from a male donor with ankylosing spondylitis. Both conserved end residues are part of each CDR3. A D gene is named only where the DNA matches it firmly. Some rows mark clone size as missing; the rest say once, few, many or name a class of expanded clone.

CDR3nt: TGTGCCAGCAGCGAACCTATGGACAGGACCTCCTACGAGCAGTACTTC
CDR3aa: CASSEPMDRTSYEQYF
j_gene: TRBJ2-7
d_gene: TRBD1
abundance: few
v_gene: TRBV7-9

CDR3nt: TGTGCCAGCGGTCGGCAGGGATACGAAAAACTGTTTTTT
CDR3aa: CASGRQGYEKLFF
j_gene: TRBJ1-4
d_gene: -
abundance: -
v_gene: TRBV7-9

CDR3nt: TGCGCCAGCAGCTCCCACACCCGAAAGGAGCAGTACTTC
CDR3aa: CASSSHTRKEQYF
j_gene: TRBJ2-7
d_gene: -
abundance: few
v_gene: TRBV5-1

CDR3nt: TGTGCCAGCACCCCAAAGCCAGCGGGGGCGACCTACGAGCAGTACTTC
CDR3aa: CASTPKPAGATYEQYF
j_gene: TRBJ2-7
d_gene: TRBD2
abundance: -
v_gene: TRBV6-1

CDR3nt: TGTGCCAGCAGCGTAGAACTGGGTTCCATGAACACTGAAGCTTTCTTT
CDR3aa: CASSVELGSMNTEAFF
j_gene: TRBJ1-1
d_gene: -
abundance: few
v_gene: TRBV9

CDR3nt: TGTGCCAGCAGCTTAGGGGGCCGGGACAGGAATGGCTACACCTTC
CDR3aa: CASSLGGRDRNGYTF
j_gene: TRBJ1-2
d_gene: TRBD1
abundance: -
v_gene: TRBV7-6

CDR3nt: TGTGCCAGCAGCTTAGTTCCCTTAGGGGCGGAAGCTTTCTTT
CDR3aa: CASSLVPLGAEAFF
j_gene: TRBJ1-1
d_gene: -
abundance: -
v_gene: TRBV7-9

CDR3nt: TGTGCCACCAGTAACAGGGGTAGCACCGGGGAGCTGTTTTTT
CDR3aa: CATSNRGSTGELFF
j_gene: TRBJ2-2
d_gene: TRBD1
abundance: few
v_gene: TRBV24-1

CDR3nt: TGTGCCAGCAGCGTATGGGGGGGTTCCCACAATGAGCAGTTCTTC
CDR3aa: CASSVWGGSHNEQFF
j_gene: TRBJ2-1
d_gene: TRBD2
abundance: -
v_gene: TRBV9

CDR3nt: TGTGCCAGCAGCTTGGGGACTAGACCAGAGACCCAGTACTTC
CDR3aa: CASSLGTRPETQYF
j_gene: TRBJ2-5
d_gene: TRBD2
abundance: -
v_gene: TRBV5-4

CDR3nt: TGTGCCAGCAGCCCTCGGGACAGGGTGACAGATACGCAGTATTTT
CDR3aa: CASSPRDRVTDTQYF
j_gene: TRBJ2-3
d_gene: TRBD1
abundance: few
v_gene: TRBV3-1

CDR3nt: TGTGCCAGCAGTGGAAGCGTCGGCTACACCTTC
CDR3aa: CASSGSVGYTF
j_gene: TRBJ1-2
d_gene: -
abundance: few
v_gene: TRBV6-1

CDR3nt: TGTGCCAGCAGAATGTACAATGAGCAGTTCTTC
CDR3aa: CASRMYNEQFF
j_gene: TRBJ2-1
d_gene: -
abundance: many
v_gene: TRBV12-3/TRBV12-4

CDR3nt: TGTGCCAGCCAAACTAGCGTGGATCTCAATGAGCAGTTCTTC
CDR3aa: CASQTSVDLNEQFF
j_gene: TRBJ2-1
d_gene: TRBD2
abundance: -
v_gene: TRBV25-1

CDR3nt: TGTGCCAGCAGCCGACCCTCCGTGACGGGAGGTCCCCTTGTCGAGCAGTACTTC
CDR3aa: CASSRPSVTGGPLVEQYF
j_gene: TRBJ2-7
d_gene: TRBD2
abundance: -
v_gene: TRBV11-2

CDR3nt: TGCGCCAGCAGATTCTGCTTGGGCACTGAAGCTTTCTTT
CDR3aa: CASRFCLGTEAFF
j_gene: TRBJ1-1
d_gene: -
abundance: few
v_gene: TRBV5-1

CDR3nt: TGCGCCAGCAGCCCAGACTCTACCCCGGGACGGTGGATCACTGAAGCTTTCTTT
CDR3aa: CASSPDSTPGRWITEAFF
j_gene: TRBJ1-1
d_gene: -
abundance: -
v_gene: TRBV4-3

CDR3nt: TGCGCCAGCAGCTTGTACTCGGGACCCAGATACCAGGATACGCAGTATTTT
CDR3aa: CASSLYSGPRYQDTQYF
j_gene: TRBJ2-3
d_gene: -
abundance: few
v_gene: TRBV5-1

CDR3nt: TGTGCCAGCAGAGCGTTCCAAAGGGGACAGGGGGCGGACTATGGCTACACCTTC
CDR3aa: CASRAFQRGQGADYGYTF
j_gene: TRBJ1-2
d_gene: TRBD1
abundance: -
v_gene: TRBV6-1

CDR3nt: TGTGCCAGCAGCTTTGTGGACGGCATTCCGAACACTGAAGCTTTCTTT
CDR3aa: CASSFVDGIPNTEAFF
j_gene: TRBJ1-1
d_gene: -
abundance: -
v_gene: TRBV7-9

CDR3nt: TGTGCCAGCAGCTTAGCATTGGCGGTAGGAGGCACAGATACGCAGTATTTT
CDR3aa: CASSLALAVGGTDTQYF
j_gene: TRBJ2-3
d_gene: -
abundance: -
v_gene: TRBV7-8

CDR3nt: TGCGCCAGCAGCCCGGGACAGGTGAATTCACCCCTCCACTTT
CDR3aa: CASSPGQVNSPLHF
j_gene: TRBJ1-6
d_gene: TRBD1
abundance: -
v_gene: TRBV5-1

CDR3nt: TGTGCCTGGAGTGTATGGGGGAGCAATGAGCAGTTCTTC
CDR3aa: CAWSVWGSNEQFF
j_gene: TRBJ2-1
d_gene: -
abundance: few
v_gene: TRBV30

CDR3nt: TGCGCCAGCAGCCAGGGGACCTCAGGGGTCTACGAGCAGTACTTC
CDR3aa: CASSQGTSGVYEQYF
j_gene: TRBJ2-7
d_gene: -
abundance: few
v_gene: TRBV4-1

CDR3nt: TGCGCCAGCAGCAAAGCCGGGACAGGGGAAGAGGTCTTC
CDR3aa: CASSKAGTGEEVF
j_gene: TRBJ2-7
d_gene: TRBD1
abundance: -
v_gene: TRBV5-1

CDR3nt: TGCGCCAGCAGCCAAGTTACAGGGGGGGTCACTGAAGCTTTCTTT
CDR3aa: CASSQVTGGVTEAFF
j_gene: TRBJ1-1
d_gene: TRBD1
abundance: -
v_gene: TRBV4-1

CDR3nt: TGTGCCAGCAGGCTACTCTCTCCACTCTTCAACGAGCAGTACTTC
CDR3aa: CASRLLSPLFNEQYF
j_gene: TRBJ2-7
d_gene: -
abundance: few
v_gene: TRBV6-5

CDR3nt: TGTGCCAGCAGTTTATCCCCCAGGGTTCAGCCCCAGCATTTT
CDR3aa: CASSLSPRVQPQHF
j_gene: TRBJ1-5
d_gene: -
abundance: few
v_gene: TRBV27

CDR3nt: TGTGCCAGCAGCTTTTTGGGGGTTAAGGATGAGCAGTTCTTC
CDR3aa: CASSFLGVKDEQFF
j_gene: TRBJ2-1
d_gene: -
abundance: -
v_gene: TRBV7-8

CDR3nt: TGTGCCAGCAGCTTAGGCGCCGAACAAGAGACCCAGTACTTC
CDR3aa: CASSLGAEQETQYF
j_gene: TRBJ2-5
d_gene: -
abundance: -
v_gene: TRBV7-6

CDR3nt: TGTGCCAGCAGCCCCAGAGCGGGATCTCTGGATACGCAGTATTTT
CDR3aa: CASSPRAGSLDTQYF
j_gene: TRBJ2-3
d_gene: TRBD2
abundance: -
v_gene: TRBV11-2

CDR3nt: TGCGCCAGCAGCCCCGGGACAGCCCTCGCCGGGGAGCTGTTTTTT
CDR3aa: CASSPGTALAGELFF
j_gene: TRBJ2-2
d_gene: TRBD1
abundance: -
v_gene: TRBV5-1

CDR3nt: TGTGCCAGCAGTGAGGGGGGGACGTGGACTGAAGCTTTCTTT
CDR3aa: CASSEGGTWTEAFF
j_gene: TRBJ1-1
d_gene: -
abundance: -
v_gene: TRBV2

CDR3nt: TGCAGCGTGGGGAAGGGCTATGGCTACACCTTC
CDR3aa: CSVGKGYGYTF
j_gene: TRBJ1-2
d_gene: -
abundance: -
v_gene: TRBV29-1

CDR3nt: TGCAGCGTTGAGGAAGGGGGTGGAAACATTCAGTACTTC
CDR3aa: CSVEEGGGNIQYF
j_gene: TRBJ2-4
d_gene: -
abundance: few
v_gene: TRBV29-1

CDR3nt: TGCAGCGTTCAACGTCGAGGAGAGCCCAAGTACGAGCAGTACTTC
CDR3aa: CSVQRRGEPKYEQYF
j_gene: TRBJ2-7
d_gene: -
abundance: few
v_gene: TRBV29-1

CDR3nt: TGTGCCAGCAACGCCGGGACAGGGAACACTGAAGCTTTCTTT
CDR3aa: CASNAGTGNTEAFF
j_gene: TRBJ1-1
d_gene: TRBD1
abundance: many
v_gene: TRBV12-3/TRBV12-4

CDR3nt: TGCGCCAGCAGCACATCAGGGGGCACGATTGAAAAACTGTTTTTT
CDR3aa: CASSTSGGTIEKLFF
j_gene: TRBJ1-4
d_gene: TRBD1
abundance: few
v_gene: TRBV5-1

CDR3nt: TGCGCCAGCAGCTTGGCCCTGTTCACAGATACGCAGTATTTT
CDR3aa: CASSLALFTDTQYF
j_gene: TRBJ2-3
d_gene: -
abundance: many
v_gene: TRBV5-1

CDR3nt: TGCGCCAGCAGCTTATCATTTACTAGCACAGATACGCAGTATTTT
CDR3aa: CASSLSFTSTDTQYF
j_gene: TRBJ2-3
d_gene: -
abundance: -
v_gene: TRBV5-1

CDR3nt: TGCAGTGCTAGGCACCCGGACGTCGGGGAGCTGTTTTTT
CDR3aa: CSARHPDVGELFF
j_gene: TRBJ2-2
d_gene: -
abundance: -
v_gene: TRBV20-1

CDR3nt: TGCGCCAGCAGCCATTCGACGGAGTACGAGCAGTACTTC
CDR3aa: CASSHSTEYEQYF
j_gene: TRBJ2-7
d_gene: -
abundance: many
v_gene: TRBV4-3

CDR3nt: TGTGCCAGCAGTGACTGGCTAGCGGGAGGCCCTGGCGAGACCCAGTACTTC
CDR3aa: CASSDWLAGGPGETQYF
j_gene: TRBJ2-5
d_gene: TRBD2
abundance: few
v_gene: TRBV2

CDR3nt: TGTGCCAGCAGCTCCCGAGTGGGCGTATTCGCGGTAGATACGCAGTATTTT
CDR3aa: CASSSRVGVFAVDTQYF
j_gene: TRBJ2-3
d_gene: -
abundance: few
v_gene: TRBV5-6

CDR3nt: TGCAGCGTTGATTTCCAGCGGGAGGGCCCCTTCGCAGATACGCAGTATTTT
CDR3aa: CSVDFQREGPFADTQYF
j_gene: TRBJ2-3
d_gene: TRBD2
abundance: -
v_gene: TRBV29-1

CDR3nt: TGTGCCACGACATCACAGGAGAACACTGAAGCTTTCTTT
CDR3aa: CATTSQENTEAFF
j_gene: TRBJ1-1
d_gene: -
abundance: once
v_gene: TRBV15

CDR3nt: TGCAGTGCTAGAGAAATAGGACTAAGAGGCAGTGAGCAGTTCTTC
CDR3aa: CSAREIGLRGSEQFF
j_gene: TRBJ2-1
d_gene: -
abundance: -
v_gene: TRBV20-1

CDR3nt: TGCAGTGCCCCAAGTCGAGGGAACACTGAAGCTTTCTTT
CDR3aa: CSAPSRGNTEAFF
j_gene: TRBJ1-1
d_gene: -
abundance: few
v_gene: TRBV20-1

CDR3nt: TGTGCCAGCAGCCAACGGAGGGGGACTAGCGGGAACGTTCCCGGGGAGCTGTTTTTT
CDR3aa: CASSQRRGTSGNVPGELFF
j_gene: TRBJ2-2
d_gene: TRBD2
abundance: -
v_gene: TRBV3-1

CDR3nt: TGCGCCAGCAGCTTGAGTCGGGGCGCTGAGGGAGAAAAACTGTTTTTT
CDR3aa: CASSLSRGAEGEKLFF
j_gene: TRBJ1-4
d_gene: -
abundance: -
v_gene: TRBV5-1

CDR3nt: TGTGCCAGCAGAATCGACAGGGGTTCTAGCACAGATACGCAGTATTTT
CDR3aa: CASRIDRGSSTDTQYF
j_gene: TRBJ2-3
d_gene: TRBD1
abundance: -
v_gene: TRBV12-3/TRBV12-4

CDR3nt: TGTGCCAGCAGCCCCCTCATTCCCGGGGCCTCTGACGAAAAACTGTTTTTT
CDR3aa: CASSPLIPGASDEKLFF
j_gene: TRBJ1-4
d_gene: -
abundance: few
v_gene: TRBV7-8

CDR3nt: TGTGCCAGCAGCTCTCACGGGACCGAGCCCAACTATGGCTACACCTTC
CDR3aa: CASSSHGTEPNYGYTF
j_gene: TRBJ1-2
d_gene: -
abundance: -
v_gene: TRBV7-9

CDR3nt: TGTGCCAGCAGCTTAGTTCCGGACCCACCCCTCCACTTT
CDR3aa: CASSLVPDPPLHF
j_gene: TRBJ1-6
d_gene: -
abundance: -
v_gene: TRBV11-2